This record looks at one TCR beta chain sequence and its context. This clonotype was counted ten times or more. Its antigen is unknown. The input lacks base qualities; no much larger clone sits a single base away. Ficoll-Paque density gradient centrifugation was used to isolate PBMCs. Via the germline V gene, CDR1 is SGHTA and CDR2 FQGNSA. V was cut back by 1 base and J by 2 bases, leaving a gap of 10 bases between them. From the cysteine through the phenylalanine, the CDR3 covers 15 amino acids. CDR3 DNA is the only sequence kept; it has 45 bases, read in frame from the first base. The entry originates in a study of T-cell memory formation after mild COVID-19 (dated by TCRdb to about 2021). Looking at the study overall: TCR sequence clusters from the two donors were found to be largely donor specific. In a couple of donors, T-cell clones that expanded and contracted after mild COVID-19 were tracked by sequencing TCRalpha and TCRbeta repertoires over time. The cohort was made up of two young adult volunteers, one female and one male, who were previously healthy. Broad study findings and their caveats: Some responding clones were found in pre-infection memory, which suggests that pre-existing cross-reactive memory T cells took part in the SARS-CoV-2 response. Contracting CD4+ clones were found mainly in CM and EM memory subsets, while CD8+ clones were enriched in EMRA. Only two mild cases were covered by the study, and larger cohorts that include severe cases with pre-infection samples were considered necessary. Clones contracting from day 15 to 85 had balanced CD4/CD8 phenotypes, while a second wave expanding from day 15 to 37 was biased towards CD4+. SARS-CoV-2 specificity of the second-wave clones peaking on day 37 was not confirmed.

Instrument on record: Illumina NovaSeq 6000. TCRalpha and TCRbeta cDNA libraries were constructed by 5'RACE with constant-segment primers, with sample barcodes and unique molecular identifiers being introduced. Trizol reagent was used to extract RNA from every sample. Libraries were amplified in two PCR steps, with a second sample barcode and Illumina TruSeq adapters added in the second step. Sequencing of the libraries was done on an Illumina NovaSeq, producing 2 x 150 bp paired-end reads. The original methods were these. With migec v1.2.7, reads were demultiplexed and then collapsed into UMI-guided consensus sequences. Using mixcr v2.1.11, the UMI consensuses were aligned to TRA and TRB V and J templates and assembled into clonotypes. Clonotypes were classified as expanded or contracted when called significant by both edgeR and NoisET, with noise models trained on biological replicates. For edgeR calls, the thresholds were a false discovery rate-adjusted p below 0.01 and a log2 fold-change of 1. As an exploratory analysis of dynamics, max-normalized trajectories of the 1000 most abundant clonotypes were examined with PCA combined with hierarchical clustering. Separately sequenced CD4+ and CD8+ repertoires were used to assign a CD4 or CD8 phenotype to each responding clone. TCRdb's own reprocessing of the public reads used fastp at Q25 and MiXCR and kept productive beta chains. One record per CDR3 amino acid sequence lists the most common genes and DNA. In this record, the V and J calls reflect TCRdb's handling and not the investigators' own analysis. Present in this sample are approximately 35,000 distinct CDR3 sequences, roughly 21% of which were seen just once. The ten most abundant clones make up 1.5% to 1.7% of the sample.

The sequence is built from TRBV7-2 and TRBJ2-3; no confident D gene assignment can be made. Sequencing was carried out using PBMCs or a T cell subset sorted from them (not recorded which). This clonotype was obtained from an adult who had mild COVID-19 (a few samples of this study predate the infection). The sample titles of this study are shuffled in the database, so cell type and time point are left out. The base sequence is TGTGCCAGCAGCTTAGGGCTACCCCTCACAGATACGCAGTATTTT. This gives the protein CASSLGLPLTDTQYF.